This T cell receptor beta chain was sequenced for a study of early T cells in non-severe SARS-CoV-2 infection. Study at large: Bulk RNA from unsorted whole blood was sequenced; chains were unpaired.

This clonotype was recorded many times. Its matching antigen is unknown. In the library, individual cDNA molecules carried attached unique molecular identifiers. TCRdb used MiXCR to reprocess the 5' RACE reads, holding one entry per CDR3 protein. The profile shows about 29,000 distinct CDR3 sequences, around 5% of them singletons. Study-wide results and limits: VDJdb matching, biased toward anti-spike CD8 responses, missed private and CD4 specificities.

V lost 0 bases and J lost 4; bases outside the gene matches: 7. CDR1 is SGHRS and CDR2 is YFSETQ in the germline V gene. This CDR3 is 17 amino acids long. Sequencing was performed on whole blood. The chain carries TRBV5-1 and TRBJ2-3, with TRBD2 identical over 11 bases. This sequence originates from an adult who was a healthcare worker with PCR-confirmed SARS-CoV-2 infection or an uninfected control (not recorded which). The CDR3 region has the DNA TGCGCCAGCAGCTTGGATGGACTAGCGGGTTCGCCAGATACGCAGTATTTT. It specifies CASSLDGLAGSPDTQYF.